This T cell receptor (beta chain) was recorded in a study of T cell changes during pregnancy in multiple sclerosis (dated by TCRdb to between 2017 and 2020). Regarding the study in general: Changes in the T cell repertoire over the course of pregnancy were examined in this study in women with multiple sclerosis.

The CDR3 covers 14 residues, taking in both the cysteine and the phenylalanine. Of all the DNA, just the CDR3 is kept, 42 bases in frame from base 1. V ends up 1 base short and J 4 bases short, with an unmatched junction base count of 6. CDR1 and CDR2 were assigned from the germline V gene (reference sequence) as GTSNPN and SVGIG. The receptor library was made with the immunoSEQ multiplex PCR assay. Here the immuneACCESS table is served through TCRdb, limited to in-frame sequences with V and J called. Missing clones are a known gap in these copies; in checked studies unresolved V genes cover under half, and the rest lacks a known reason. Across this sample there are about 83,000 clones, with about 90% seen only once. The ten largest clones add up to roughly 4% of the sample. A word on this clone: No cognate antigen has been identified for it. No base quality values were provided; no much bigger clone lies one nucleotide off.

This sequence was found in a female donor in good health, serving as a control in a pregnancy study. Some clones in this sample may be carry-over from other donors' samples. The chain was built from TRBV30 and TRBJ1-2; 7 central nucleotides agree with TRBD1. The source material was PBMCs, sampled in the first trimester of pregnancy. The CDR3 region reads CAWSARGQPYGYTF. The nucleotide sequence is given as TGTGCCTGGAGTGCAAGGGGACAGCCCTATGGCTACACCTTC.